These 32 T cell receptor beta chains were sequenced from one sample in a study of CD8 T cells in ankylosing spondylitis. Each CDR3 protein is one row after TCRdb ran MiXCR on the 5' RACE reads. The table lists roughly 130,000 distinct CDR3 sequences, 7% of them singletons. The sample consisted of blood, either unsorted or a sorted T cell fraction (not recorded which). Every receptor here comes from a male donor with ankylosing spondylitis or in good health (not recorded which).

This clonotype was detected many times. The gene calls are TRBV7-9 and TRBJ1-2; D not certain. CDR1 and CDR2 (germline): SEHNR, FQNEAQ (reference sequence). V dropped 1 base and J dropped 8 bases, with 11 bases sitting between them. This CDR3 is built from 13 residues. The CDR3 nucleotides read TGTGCCAGCAGCTTAGGCAGCCTGGAGGGCTACACCTTC. Protein: CASSLGSLEGYTF.

There are many counts of this clonotype. This chain joins TRBV11-2 and TRBJ1-1, with D unresolved. Germline V gives CDR1 SGHAT, CDR2 FQNNGV. CDR3 length equals 15 residues. Trimming shortened V by 2 bases and J by 0 bases, and 10 bases separated the two germline ends. The CDR3 protein is CASSLWEKVNTEAFF. The CDR3 coding sequence is TGTGCCAGCAGCTTATGGGAGAAGGTGAACACTGAAGCTTTCTTT. Full variable domain (missing parts from reference TRBV11-2 and TRBJ1-1): EAGVAQSPRYKIIEKRQSVAFWCNPISGHATLYWYQQILGQGPKLLIQFQNNGVVDDSQLPKDRFSAERLKGVDSTLKIQPAKLEDSAVYLCASSLWEKVNTEAFFGQGTRLTVV.

The rearrangement joins TRBV28 to TRBJ1-1; D is unresolved. CDR1 is MDHEN and CDR2 is SYDVKM in the germline V gene. Trimming took off 7 bases at V and 7 bases at J, with 13 bases between the two ends. This CDR3 contains 12 residues. The CDR3 protein is CASIDDRGEAFF. The DNA of the CDR3 is TGTGCCAGCATTGACGACCGAGGTGAAGCTTTCTTT.

This clonotype was found many times. The CDR3 region has the DNA TGTGCCAGCAGCCGAGGGACAGGGGACCTCCCTACGGATACGCAGTATTTT. It encodes CASSRGTGDLPTDTQYF. The chain employs TRBV6-2 or TRBV6-3 and TRBJ2-3, with 10 nucleotides matching TRBD1. The CDR3 runs to 17 residues. Germline values: CDR1 MNHEY, CDR2 SVGEGT. Losses at the gene ends were 6 bases for V and 6 bases for J; bases not matched to a gene: 15.

Note on this clonotype: A much larger clone sits a single nucleotide away, making a read error possible. The chain joins TRBV6-6 to TRBJ2-3; unclear D gene. CDR1 and CDR2 (germline): MNHNY, SVGAGI (reference sequence). V was trimmed by 4 bases and J by 4 bases, leaving 9 bases between them. The CDR3 is 13 residues long. CDR3 loop: CASSWVGSDTQYF. DNA of the CDR3: TGTGCCAGCAGTTGGGTGGGGTCAGATACGCAGTATTTT.

This clonotype occurred many times. The chain recombines TRBV5-5 with TRBJ2-5; 7 bases are a match to TRBD2. This CDR3 comprises 16 residues. The J segment lost 2 bases and the V segment lost 0 bases, leaving 7 bases of the junction unmatched. From germline, CDR1 is SGHKS and CDR2 YYEKEE (reference sequence). The CDR3 region is CASSLGLADLQETQYF. In DNA form, the CDR3 reads TGTGCCAGCAGCTTGGGGCTAGCGGATTTACAAGAGACCCAGTACTTC.

This clonotype was seen ten or more times. The V gene is TRBV20-1, the J gene TRBJ2-4; tentatively, D is TRBD2 (5 bases). Trimming removed 1 base from V and 1 base from J, with 11 bases in between. The CDR3 covers 15 residues. Germline lookup yields CDR1 DFQATT and CDR2 SNEGSKA (reference sequence). CDR3: CSARAPGSAKNIQYF. The CDR3 DNA reads TGCAGTGCTAGAGCCCCTGGGAGCGCCAAAAACATTCAGTACTTC.

In this sample, this clonotype turned up many times. The chain uses TRBV29-1 and TRBJ2-1; 7 bases are a match to TRBD1. The CDR3 spans 15 residues. Looked up from germline, CDR1 is SQVTM and CDR2 is ANQGSEA. The trim removed 7 bases at V and 5 bases at J, leaving 14 bases unmatched. The CDR3 loop is CSATLGTERDNEQFF. The CDR3 nucleotides read TGCAGCGCTACCCTCGGGACAGAGAGAGACAATGAGCAGTTCTTC.

This clonotype was seen ten or more times. V gene TRBV21-1 combines with J gene TRBJ2-1; TRBD2 is the table's D call and was not checked against the DNA. TRBV21-1 is designated a pseudogene. The CDR3 is 15 residues long. CDR3 protein: CASSTAGDWNNEQFF. CDR3 nucleotide sequence: TGTGCCAGCAGCACGGCGGGAGACTGGAACAATGAGCAGTTCTTC.

This clonotype was counted many times. The chain recombines TRBV24-1 with TRBJ2-2; 9 bases are a match to TRBD1. The V segment lost 4 bases and the J segment 1 base; nucleotides outside the gene matches: 3. The CDR3 is 16 residues long. Germline loops: CDR1 KGHDR, CDR2 SFDVKD. CDR3 residues: CATSEWGQGNTGELFF. Here the CDR3 DNA reads TGTGCCACCAGTGAATGGGGACAGGGGAACACCGGGGAGCTGTTTTTT.

This clonotype was recorded a few times. The V and J genes are TRBV10-3 and TRBJ2-7, with TRBD2 identical over 9 bases. The CDR3 totals 17 residues. V lost 3 bases to trimming and J lost 2 bases; unmatched junction nucleotides: 11. Germline CDR1 is ENHRY and CDR2 is SYGVKD. The DNA for the CDR3 is TGTGCCATCAGTGACCCCATGGCTAGCGGGGTTACCTACGAGCAGTACTTC. Protein product: CAISDPMASGVTYEQYF.

This clonotype was counted ten times or more. The J gene is TRBJ2-2, the V gene TRBV20-1, with 7 nucleotides matching TRBD1. The germline V gene has CDR1 DFQATT and CDR2 SNEGSKA (reference sequence). V dropped 0 bases and J dropped 4; count of bases not matched to a gene: 8. The CDR3 spans 16 residues. CDR3: CSARDTDREFTGELFF. The CDR3 DNA follows: TGCAGTGCTAGAGATACCGACAGGGAGTTCACCGGGGAGCTGTTTTTT.

The chain is built from TRBV6-2 or TRBV6-3 and TRBJ2-7; D is possibly TRBD2 (5 bases). Trimming removed 2 bases at V and 3 bases at J, with 11 bases between. The germline V gene has CDR1 MNHEY and CDR2 SVGEGT. The CDR3 has 14 amino acids. The CDR3 loop reads CASSYEGAHYEQYF. The CDR3 bases are TGTGCCAGCAGTTACGAGGGAGCTCACTACGAGCAGTACTTC.

V is TRBV11-3 and J is TRBJ2-7; TRBD1 agrees at 7 bases. The CDR3 covers 15 residues. CDR1 SGHNT and CDR2 YENEEA come from the germline V gene. Trimming took 5 bases from V and 6 from J; bases not matched to a gene: 13. The CDR3 DNA reads TGTGCCAGCAGCCTGGGGGACAGCCCAGTGGGCGAGCAGTACTTC. Amino acid sequence: CASSLGDSPVGEQYF.

This clonotype was detected ten times or more. The genes are TRBV5-1 and TRBJ2-7, with a possible D match to TRBD1 (6 bases). With 4 bases removed from V and 1 base from J, the gap between germline ends came to 12 bases. This CDR3 has 14 residues. The germline CDR1 and CDR2 sequences are SGHRS and YFSETQ. CDR3 amino acids: CASSLRDRSYEQYF. CDR3 DNA sequence: TGCGCCAGCAGCCTCCGCGACAGGTCCTACGAGCAGTACTTC.

This clonotype was found many times. The chain uses TRBV5-1 and TRBJ2-5; 7 nucleotides agree with TRBD2. Trimming at V came to 1 base and at J to 1 base, leaving 7 bases not matched to a gene. The CDR3 has 16 amino acids. The germline V gene has CDR1 SGHRS and CDR2 YFSETQ. The CDR3 nucleotides are TGCGCCAGCAGCTTGCTGCTAGCGGAGCTCCAAGAGACCCAGTACTTC. Its protein is CASSLLLAELQETQYF.

The rearrangement uses TRBV12-3 or TRBV12-4 and TRBJ2-2; 9 nucleotides match TRBD1. The junction had 2 bases not matched to a gene; V was cut back by 6 bases and J by 3 bases. This CDR3 has 14 residues. The CDR3 spells CASRRDRDTGELFF. DNA of the CDR3: TGTGCCAGCAGACGGGACAGGGACACCGGGGAGCTGTTTTTT.

This clonotype was counted many times. This chain joins TRBV3-1 and TRBJ1-2; 10 bases line up with TRBD1. The CDR3 extends over 16 amino acids. Germline V CDR1 and CDR2: LGHDT, YNNKEL (reference sequence). V lost 2 bases to trimming and J lost 2 bases; unmatched junction nucleotides: 5. CDR3 amino acids: CASSQRVGQGNYGYTF. As DNA, the CDR3 is TGTGCCAGCAGCCAAAGGGTGGGACAGGGGAACTATGGCTACACCTTC. Full variable domain (missing parts from reference TRBV3-1 and TRBJ1-2): DTAVSQTPKYLVTQMGNDKSIKCEQNLGHDTMYWYKQDSKKFLKIMFSYNNKELIINETVPNRFSPKSPDKAHLNLHINSLELGDSAVYFCASSQRVGQGNYGYTFGSGTRLTVV.

This clonotype was detected ten times or more. The CDR3 sequence is CASSGGSRPIYGYTF. CDR3 in DNA: TGTGCCAGCAGCGGTGGGTCCAGGCCTATCTATGGCTACACCTTC. The chain links TRBV12-3 or TRBV12-4 to TRBJ1-2; no clear D gene. Trimming shortened V by 6 bases and J by 4 bases, and 18 bases separated the two germline ends. The CDR3 is 15 amino acids.

Many counts were recorded for this clonotype. The CDR3 is CAISDSSGRGRETQYF. CDR3 bases: TGTGCCATCAGTGATTCTAGCGGGAGAGGGCGGGAGACCCAGTACTTC. The chain joins TRBV10-3 to TRBJ2-5, with TRBD2 identical over 10 bases. The J segment lost 5 bases and the V segment lost 3 bases, leaving 9 bases of the junction unmatched. The CDR3 sequence is 16 residues long. Per the germline V gene, CDR1 is ENHRY and CDR2 is SYGVKD.

This clonotype was seen many times. The chain combines TRBV5-1 with TRBJ2-7; 11 bases line up with TRBD2. CDR3 length: 15 amino acids. The V and J ends lost 4 bases and 2 bases, in that order; junction bases with no gene match: 5. CDR1 is SGHRS, CDR2 YFSETQ, per germline. CDR3 nucleotide sequence: TGCGCCAGCAGCGGAACTAGCGGGGGCCCCTACGAGCAGTACTTC. It codes for CASSGTSGGPYEQYF.

The table lists this clonotype with many counts. J is TRBJ2-3 and V is TRBV5-1; D possibly corresponds to TRBD1 (6 bases). Trimming cost V 4 bases and J 3 bases, with 12 bases left between them. The V gene's germline CDR1 is SGHRS and CDR2 YFSETQ. CDR3 size: 14 residues. This CDR3 reads CASSKGDKTDTQYF. For the CDR3, the DNA is TGCGCCAGCAGCAAGGGGGATAAGACAGATACGCAGTATTTT.

Many counts were recorded for this clonotype. The DNA for the CDR3 is TGTGCCATCGGTTTGGGACAAAGATCCACAGATACGCAGTATTTT. Translated: CAIGLGQRSTDTQYF. The rearrangement joins TRBV10-3 to TRBJ2-3, with D possibly TRBD1 on 6 matching bases. Germline V gives CDR1 ENHRY, CDR2 SYGVKD. V dropped 8 bases and J dropped 2 bases, with 17 bases sitting between them. CDR3 size: 15 residues.

This clonotype was observed at least ten times. The rearrangement links TRBV12-3 or TRBV12-4 to TRBJ1-2, with 12 bases fitting TRBD1. Losses at the gene ends were 6 bases for V and 8 bases for J; bases not matched to a gene: 4. The CDR3 loop spans 13 amino acids. CDR3 bases: TGTGCCAGCAGGGGACAGGGGGCCTTCGGCTACACCTTC. It is translated as CASRGQGAFGYTF.

This rearrangement joins TRBV5-6 to TRBJ2-7, with D possibly matching TRBD2 (5 bases). Deletions cut 3 bases from V and 0 bases from J, with 19 bases between. Germline V gene data show CDR1 as SGHDT and CDR2 as YYEEEE. This CDR3 spans 17 amino acids. The CDR3 region has the DNA TGTGCCAGCAGCTCCTATTTTAAGGGCGGAGGCTCCTACGAGCAGTACTTC. This translates into CASSSYFKGGGSYEQYF.

This clonotype was counted many times. V is TRBV20-1 and J is TRBJ2-6; D could derive from TRBD1 or TRBD2 (5 bases each). CDR1 is DFQATT and CDR2 is SNEGSKA in the germline V gene (reference sequence). The CDR3 is 18 amino acids. V lost 5 bases to trimming and J lost 2 bases, with 22 bases between them. CDR3: CSARSPGRPITGANVLTF. CDR3 nucleotides: TGCAGTGCTCGCTCGCCGGGACGGCCCATTACTGGGGCCAACGTCCTGACTTTC.

This clonotype was detected many times. The rearrangement links TRBV28 to TRBJ2-7; D remains ambiguous. The CDR3 length is 13 residues. Trimming took off 3 bases at V and 0 bases at J, with 6 bases between the two ends. The germline V gene encodes CDR1 MDHEN and CDR2 SYDVKM. This CDR3 reads CASSLHTSYEQYF. The DNA of the CDR3 is TGTGCCAGCAGTTTGCACACCTCCTACGAGCAGTACTTC.

This clonotype was recorded at least ten times. V gene TRBV5-5 combines with J gene TRBJ2-3; 14 bases are a match to TRBD2. The J segment lost 5 bases and the V segment lost 4 bases, leaving 9 bases of the junction unmatched. Germline lookup yields CDR1 SGHKS and CDR2 YYEKEE (reference sequence). The length of the CDR3 is 17 residues. CDR3 nucleotides: TGTGCCAGCAGCCCACCGGGACTAGCGGGAGTTATAGATACGCAGTATTTT. Amino acid sequence: CASSPPGLAGVIDTQYF.

This clonotype appeared many times. The chain has TRBV5-1 and TRBJ2-5; 13 bases map to TRBD2. Germline values: CDR1 SGHRS, CDR2 YFSETQ. The CDR3 is 16 amino acids. The V gene end was trimmed by 5 bases and the J gene end by 1 base; junction bases not matched to a gene: 5. CDR3 sequence reads: CASSFTSGRVQETQYF. CDR3 sequence (DNA): TGCGCCAGCAGTTTCACTAGCGGGAGGGTCCAAGAGACCCAGTACTTC.

At least ten counts were recorded for this clonotype. The chain links TRBV12-3 or TRBV12-4 to TRBJ1-1; no reliable D call. This CDR3 has 12 amino acids. V was clipped by 7 bases and J by 4 bases, with 10 bases between them. CDR3 bases: TGTGCCAGCACTCTTCGGTCCACTGAAGCTTTCTTT. It translates to CASTLRSTEAFF.

This clonotype showed up just once. The chain is built from TRBV7-3 and TRBJ2-2, with D perhaps matching TRBD1 (6 bases). Germline CDR1 SGHTA, CDR2 FQGTGA. The CDR3 totals 16 residues. Trimming cost V 1 base and J 0 bases, with 9 bases left between them. For the CDR3, the DNA is TGTGCCAGCAGCTTAAGCCCAGGGGCGAACACCGGGGAGCTGTTTTTT. Its protein is CASSLSPGANTGELFF. The full variable domain, in which reference TRBV7-3 and TRBJ2-2 provide the parts outside the CDR3, is GAGVSQTPSNKVTEKGKYVELRCDPISGHTALYWYRQSLGQGPEFLIYFQGTGAADDSGLPNDRFFAVRPEGSVSTLKIQRTERGDSAVYLCASSLSPGANTGELFFGEGSRLTVL.

This clonotype was recorded at least ten times. The chain couples TRBV4-1 to TRBJ2-7; no clear D. Trimming cost V 4 bases and J 1 base, with 11 bases left between them. This CDR3 comprises 14 residues. Germline CDR1 MGHRA, CDR2 YSYEKL. CDR3: CASSRTRESYEQYF. In DNA, the CDR3 is TGCGCCAGCAGCCGAACAAGGGAATCCTACGAGCAGTACTTC.